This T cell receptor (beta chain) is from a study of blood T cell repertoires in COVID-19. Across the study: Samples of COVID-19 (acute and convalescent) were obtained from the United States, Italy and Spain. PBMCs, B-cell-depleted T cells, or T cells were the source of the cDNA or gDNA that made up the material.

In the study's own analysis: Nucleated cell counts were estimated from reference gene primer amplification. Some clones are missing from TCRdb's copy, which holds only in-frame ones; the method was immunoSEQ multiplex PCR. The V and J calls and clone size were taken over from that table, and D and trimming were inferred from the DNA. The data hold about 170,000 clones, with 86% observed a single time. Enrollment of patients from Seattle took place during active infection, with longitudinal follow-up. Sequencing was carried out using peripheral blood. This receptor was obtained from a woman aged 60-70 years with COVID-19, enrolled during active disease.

The CDR3 is CSVGRQGGVSTEAFF. The CDR3 bases are TGCAGCGTTGGGCGACAGGGGGGCGTTTCCACTGAAGCTTTCTTT. J is TRBJ1-1 and V is TRBV29-1; 9 bases align to TRBD1. The V segment lost 4 bases and the J segment 4 bases; nucleotides outside the gene matches: 10. The V gene's germline CDR1 is SQVTM and CDR2 ANQGSEA. The CDR3 has 15 residues.